Each of the 5 T cell receptor beta chains below was sequenced from the same sample in a study of somatic mutations in cytotoxic T cells in rheumatoid arthritis. The protocol was immunoSEQ multiplex PCR, while the TCRdb copy is restricted to in-frame clones and leaves out a portion. The sample has 12,000 or so clones, roughly four fifths seen once. Sequencing was performed on CD8+ T cells sorted from blood. These receptors came from a woman aged 60-75 years in good health.

The rearrangement links TRBV2 to TRBJ2-3; 9 bases match TRBD2. The CDR3 is made up of 14 amino acids. J lost 3 bases, V lost 5 bases, and 3 bases had no gene match. Germline values: CDR1 SNHLY, CDR2 FYNNEI. The CDR3 reads CASSLGLATDTQYF. The CDR3, as DNA: TGTGCCAGCAGTCTGGGACTAGCAACAGATACGCAGTATTTT.

This clone has just a few counts. CDR3: CASSSTGGVYGYTF. CDR3 DNA sequence: TGTGCCAGCAGTTCTACAGGGGGCGTCTATGGCTACACCTTC. The chain links TRBV13 to TRBJ1-2; the match to TRBD1 covers 9 bases. The CDR3 runs to 14 residues. Germline trimming cut 6 bases from V and 4 bases from J; bases unmatched to any gene: 6. Germline assignment: CDR1 PRHDT and CDR2 FYEKMQ (reference sequence).

The rearrangement links TRBV6-5 to TRBJ2-7; 7 positions agree with TRBD2. Germline trimming cut 7 bases from V and 6 bases from J; bases unmatched to any gene: 6. Germline V gene sequence: CDR1 MNHEY, CDR2 SVGAGI. The CDR3 is 12 residues long. CDR3 sequence: CASTGPGGEQYF. The CDR3 DNA sequence: TGTGCCAGCACCGGACCGGGGGGCGAGCAGTACTTC.

This clone showed up just once. The chain uses TRBV10-1 and TRBJ2-1, with 10 bases matching TRBD2. The V gene's germline CDR1 is WNHNN and CDR2 SYGVQD (reference sequence). The CDR3 length is 16 residues. V lost 6 bases, J lost 6 bases, and 11 bases stayed unmatched. The CDR3 nucleotides read TGCGCCAGCAGCTCCTCAGCGGGGGGGTCCCCCAATGAGCAGTTCTTC. Protein sequence: CASSSSAGGSPNEQFF.

This chain links TRBV19 with TRBJ2-3; TRBD2 agrees at 9 bases. The length of the CDR3 is 13 residues. Germline V gene lookup returns CDR1 LNHDA and CDR2 SQIVND (reference sequence). The J segment lost 4 bases and the V segment lost 5 bases, leaving 1 base of the junction unmatched. CDR3: CASSLAGSDTQYF. As DNA, the CDR3 is TGTGCCAGTAGTCTAGCGGGGTCAGATACGCAGTATTTT. The complete variable domain, with remaining parts taken from reference TRBV19 and TRBJ2-3, reads DGGITQSPKYLFRKEGQNVTLSCEQNLNHDAMYWYRQDPGQGLRLIYYSQIVNDFQKGDIAEGYSVSREKKESFPLTVTSAQKNPTAFYLCASSLAGSDTQYFGPGTRLTVL.